One and the same sample provided the 7 T cell receptor beta chains below, sequenced in a study of blood T cell repertoires in COVID-19 (dated by TCRdb to between 2020 and 2021). The library was prepared using the immunoSEQ multiplex PCR assay. TCRdb retrieved this table from immuneACCESS and kept in-frame rearrangements only. Not all clones are present; in checked studies, unresolved V genes account for under half, and no reason is known for the remainder. This sample is represented by 180,000 or so clones; around 85% of them were singletons. The ten top clones hold 9.5% to 13% of the sample. Source material: peripheral blood. Receptors originate from a woman aged 60-70 years with COVID-19, enrolled during active disease.

The sample holds many counts of this clone. The V and J genes are TRBV7-8 and TRBJ2-3; 10 bases line up with TRBD2. The CDR3 spans 15 residues. Germline V gives CDR1 SGHVS, CDR2 FQNEAQ. Trimming at V came to 4 bases and at J to 1 base, leaving 2 bases not matched to a gene. The CDR3: CASSSTSGGTDTQYF. In DNA form, the CDR3 reads TGTGCCAGCAGCTCAACTAGCGGGGGCACAGATACGCAGTATTTT.

In regard to this clone: The sample holds other DNA sequences that translate to the same CDR3. The chain employs TRBV6-5 and TRBJ1-5; D may be TRBD1 (5 bases). CDR1 is MNHEY and CDR2 is SVGAGI in the germline V gene. Trimming removed 2 bases from V and 5 bases from J, with 7 bases in between. The CDR3 covers 13 residues. CDR3 sequence reads: CASSYTGDQPQHF. The CDR3 DNA follows: TGTGCCAGCAGTTACACAGGCGATCAGCCCCAGCATTTT.

The chain uses TRBV12-3 or TRBV12-4 and TRBJ2-7, with unresolved D. Trimming pared 1 base from V and 3 bases from J, leaving 4 bases between. This CDR3 has 12 amino acids. The chain's CDR3 is CASSLGYYEQYF. The CDR3 bases are TGTGCCAGCAGTTTAGGTTACTACGAGCAGTACTTC.

This clone was recorded a few times. The CDR3, as DNA: TGCAGTGCCAGTTTAGATCAGGGGGCTGGGGGCTACACCTTC. It codes for CSASLDQGAGGYTF. V gene TRBV20-1 combines with J gene TRBJ1-2; 8 positions match TRBD1. V shed 6 bases and J 8 bases; nucleotides not matched to a gene: 14. The CDR3 extends over 14 amino acids. Germline lookup yields CDR1 DFQATT and CDR2 SNEGSKA (reference sequence).

J is TRBJ2-5 and V is TRBV9; TRBD1 agrees at 8 bases. CDR3 length equals 14 residues. Germline CDR1 is SGDLS and CDR2 is YYNGEE. J was trimmed by 5 bases and V by 6 bases; bases with no gene match: 9. The CDR3 protein is CASNTGQGRETQYF. The CDR3, as DNA: TGTGCCAGCAATACAGGACAGGGCCGGGAGACCCAGTACTTC. Supplemented by reference TRBV9 and TRBJ2-5, the full variable domain reads DSGVTQTPKHLITATGQRVTLRCSPRSGDLSVYWYQQSLDQGLQFLIQYYNGEERAKGNILERFSAQQFPDLHSELNLSSLELGDSALYFCASNTGQGRETQYFGPGTRLLVL.

The chain couples TRBV7-2 to TRBJ1-1; TRBD1 might be the D (5 bases). With 4 bases removed from V and 0 bases from J, the gap between germline ends came to 9 bases. From germline, CDR1 is SGHTA and CDR2 FQGNSA. This CDR3 region has 14 residues. This chain's CDR3 is CASSSTTVNTEAFF. The CDR3 DNA follows: TGTGCCAGCAGCTCAACGACAGTGAACACTGAAGCTTTCTTT.

V is TRBV5-1 and J is TRBJ2-7; the D gene is possibly TRBD1 (5 bases). V was trimmed by 4 bases and J by 7 bases, leaving 15 bases between them. Germline assignment: CDR1 SGHRS and CDR2 YFSETQ. This CDR3 is 13 amino acids long. The CDR3 region is CASSTTVPSEQYF. The CDR3 DNA reads as TGCGCCAGCAGCACGACAGTTCCTAGTGAGCAGTACTTC.